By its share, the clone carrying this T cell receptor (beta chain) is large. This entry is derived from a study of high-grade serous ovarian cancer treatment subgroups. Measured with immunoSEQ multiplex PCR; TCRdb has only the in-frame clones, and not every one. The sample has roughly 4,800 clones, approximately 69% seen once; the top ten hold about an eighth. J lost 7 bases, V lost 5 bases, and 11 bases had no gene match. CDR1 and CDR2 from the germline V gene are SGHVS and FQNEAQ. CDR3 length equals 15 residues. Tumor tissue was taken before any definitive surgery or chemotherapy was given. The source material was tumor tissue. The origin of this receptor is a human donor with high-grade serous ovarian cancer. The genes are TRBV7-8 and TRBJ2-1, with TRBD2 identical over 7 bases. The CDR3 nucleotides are TGTGCCAGCAGCCCGGGCGGGGGACTAAAGAATGAGCAGTTCTTC. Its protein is CASSPGGGLKNEQFF. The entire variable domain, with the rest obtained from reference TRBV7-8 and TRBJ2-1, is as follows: GAGVSQSPRYKVAKRGQDVALRCDPISGHVSLFWYQQALGQGPEFLTYFQNEAQLDKSGLPSDRFFAERPEGSVSTLKIQRTQQEDSAVYLCASSPGGGLKNEQFFGPGTRLTVL.